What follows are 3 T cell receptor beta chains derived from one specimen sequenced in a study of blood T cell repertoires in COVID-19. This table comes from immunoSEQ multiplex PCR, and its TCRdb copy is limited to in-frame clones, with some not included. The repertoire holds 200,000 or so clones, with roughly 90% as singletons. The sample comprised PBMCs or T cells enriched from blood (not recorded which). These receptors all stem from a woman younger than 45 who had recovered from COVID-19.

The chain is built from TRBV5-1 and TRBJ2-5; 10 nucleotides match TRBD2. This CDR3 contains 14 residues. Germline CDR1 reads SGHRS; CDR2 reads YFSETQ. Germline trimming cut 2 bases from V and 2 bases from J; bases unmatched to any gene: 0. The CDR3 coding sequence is TGCGCCAGCAGCTTTAGCGGGGGGCAAGAGACCCAGTACTTC. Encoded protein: CASSFSGGQETQYF.

The CDR3 loop is CASSHSGVRGTEAFF. The DNA for the CDR3 is TGTGCCAGCAGCCACTCAGGGGTTCGCGGCACTGAAGCTTTCTTT. The chain links TRBV3-1 (or the pseudogene TRBV3-2) to TRBJ1-1, with D perhaps TRBD1 (6 bases). This CDR3 spans 15 amino acids. V shed 3 bases and J shed 4 bases, with 15 bases lying between them. Per germline, CDR1 LGHDT and CDR2 YNNKEL (reference sequence).

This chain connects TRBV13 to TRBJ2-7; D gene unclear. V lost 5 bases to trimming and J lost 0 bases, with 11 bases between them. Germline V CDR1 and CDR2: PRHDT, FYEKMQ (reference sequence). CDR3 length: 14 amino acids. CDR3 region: CASSRGGYSYEQYF. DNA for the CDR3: TGTGCCAGCAGCCGCGGCGGTTACTCCTACGAGCAGTACTTC.